This record looks at one TCR beta chain sequence and its context. V was clipped by 3 bases and J by 4 bases, with 10 bases between them. This CDR3 spans 14 amino acids. Germline CDR1 is LNHDA and CDR2 is SQIVND (reference sequence). The sample originates from a study of blood T cell repertoires in COVID-19. Some clones are missing from TCRdb's copy, which holds only in-frame ones; the method was immunoSEQ multiplex PCR. The data show 180,000 or so clones, with around 85% seen just once and 6.5% to 10% held by the top ten. This rearrangement joins TRBV19 to TRBJ1-5; a weak D match, TRBD1 (5 bases). The sequence came from a woman aged 60-75 years with acute or convalescent COVID-19. The sequenced sample was peripheral blood. CDR3 sequence reads: CASSILTENQPQHF. For the CDR3, the DNA is TGTGCCAGTAGTATTCTGACAGAAAATCAGCCCCAGCATTTT.